The entry that follows covers one TCR beta chain sequence. Method: immunoSEQ multiplex PCR; TCRdb's copy keeps in-frame clones and lacks some. The data contain 75,000 to 85,000 clones, about 90% of them singletons. V lost 6 bases to trimming and J lost 4 bases, with 12 bases between them. This CDR3 contains 14 residues. CDR1 and CDR2 (germline): MNHEY, SVGAGI. The sample comes from a study of blood T cell repertoires in COVID-19. Study in general: Samples of COVID-19 (acute and convalescent) were obtained from the United States, Italy and Spain. T cells, B-cell-depleted T cells, or PBMCs provided the cDNA or gDNA that served as material.

Sequencing was done on a sample of peripheral blood. The V call is TRBV6-5, the J call TRBJ2-2, with a weak D call TRBD1 (6 bases). This clonotype originated in a human donor in a cohort sampled during active COVID-19. CDR3 nucleotide sequence: TGTGCCAGCAGGATAGACAGGCGCACCGGGGAGCTGTTTTTT. This translates into CASRIDRRTGELFF.